The present TCR beta chain was sequenced within a study of OX40 agonist ivuxolimab in advanced cancers. CDR1 and CDR2 from the germline V gene are MDHEN and SYDVKM. CDR3 length equals 15 residues. Trimming left V 3 bases short and J 0 bases short, with 10 bases between. Data came from immunoSEQ multiplex PCR; TCRdb stores just in-frame clones and leaves some out. Among around 68,000 clones listed, 86% were seen once. This receptor was obtained from an adult with an advanced solid tumor such as melanoma, head and neck, liver or kidney cancer. The material was CD4+ or CD8+ T cells sorted from blood, obtained in a trial of the OX40 agonist ivuxolimab. This rearrangement joins TRBV28 to TRBJ2-3; D is perhaps TRBD2 (5 bases). The DNA of the CDR3 is TGTGCCAGCAGTTTTCTGGGAGCTAGCACAGATACGCAGTATTTT. Translation gives CASSFLGASTDTQYF.